Each of the 27 T cell receptor beta chains below was sequenced from the same sample in a study of T-cell reconstitution after alpha-beta-depleted transplantation in children. Unique molecular identifiers tagged the TCRbeta library. Using its own MiXCR run on the PCR reads, TCRdb lists one record per CDR3 protein. This table has some 87,000 distinct CDR3 sequences, 15% to 19% appearing once. Material: PBMCs, mostly from graft donor cells, obtained 180 days after TCRalphabeta/CD19-depleted stem cell transplant. All receptors derive from a male patient aged 2 to 9 who had a stem cell transplant for acute lymphoblastic leukemia, so the T cells may come from the graft donor.

The chain carries TRBV15 and TRBJ2-7; 7 bases are a match to TRBD2. The CDR3 length is 15 residues. Germline assignment: CDR1 LNHNV and CDR2 YYDKDF (reference sequence). V gave up 0 bases and J gave up 3 bases; unmatched junction bases: 5. The CDR3 region has the DNA TGTGCCACCAGCAGAGATACTAGCGAGCTCTACGAGCAGTACTTC. Its translation: CATSRDTSELYEQYF.

This clonotype was detected many times. In DNA, the CDR3 is TGTGCCAGCAGTTTTAGGGCAGGGTCAAATCAGCCCCAGCATTTT. As protein: CASSFRAGSNQPQHF. The chain couples TRBV12-3 or TRBV12-4 to TRBJ1-5; maybe TRBD1 (5 bases). CDR3 length: 15 amino acids. The germline V and J ends were trimmed by 3 bases and 4 bases, with 13 bases remaining between them.

The chain joins TRBV12-3 or TRBV12-4 to TRBJ1-4, with 7 bases aligning to TRBD1. Trimming removed 4 bases from V and 3 bases from J; junction bases left unmatched: 5. The CDR3 length is 15 residues. CDR3 DNA sequence: TGTGCCAGCAGTTACCGACAGGGACCTAATGAAAAACTGTTTTTT. Encoded protein: CASSYRQGPNEKLFF.

J is TRBJ1-5 and V is TRBV6-1; 7 bases match TRBD1. Germline V lookup: CDR1 MNHNS, CDR2 SASEGT. The CDR3 totals 13 residues. The V gene end was trimmed by 6 bases and the J gene end by 8 bases; junction bases not matched to a gene: 7. Written as DNA, the CDR3 is TGTGCCAGCAGCCACAGGGGCGAGGAGCCCCAGCATTTT. It translates to CASSHRGEEPQHF.

This clonotype has more than one count but fewer than ten. The V and J genes are TRBV5-5 and TRBJ2-1, with D possibly being TRBD2 (6 bases). The V end was cut by 1 base, the J end by 4 bases, with 15 bases between. This CDR3 is 16 amino acids long. Germline values: CDR1 SGHKS, CDR2 YYEKEE (reference sequence). As DNA, the CDR3 is TGTGCCAGCAGCTTGAGTTGGGACTCATTTTACAATGAGCAGTTCTTC. Its translation is CASSLSWDSFYNEQFF.

In its sample, this clonotype was seen many times. This chain joins TRBV7-9 and TRBJ1-4; weak D call: TRBD1 (5 bases). Trimming cost V 5 bases and J 0 bases, with 10 bases left between them. The CDR3 extends over 15 amino acids. Germline V gene lookup returns CDR1 SEHNR and CDR2 FQNEAQ (reference sequence). The CDR3 loop is CASSIDSPTNEKLFF. CDR3 sequence (DNA): TGTGCCAGCAGCATAGACAGTCCAACTAATGAAAAACTGTTTTTT. Full variable domain (remainder filled in from reference TRBV7-9 and TRBJ1-4): DTGVSQNPRHKITKRGQNVTFRCDPISEHNRLYWYRQTLGQGPEFLTYFQNEAQLEKSRLLSDRFSAERPKGSFSTLEIQRTEQGDSAMYLCASSIDSPTNEKLFFGSGTQLSVL.

The table lists this clonotype with a few counts. V and J are TRBV5-6 and TRBJ1-5, with a weak D call TRBD1 (5 bases). V lost 4 bases, J lost 2 bases, and 10 bases lay in between. Germline loops: CDR1 SGHDT, CDR2 YYEEEE. The CDR3 covers 14 residues. CDR3 amino acids: CASSRYRRNQPQHF. CDR3 coding DNA: TGTGCCAGCAGCCGATACAGGCGCAATCAGCCCCAGCATTTT.

The chain joins TRBV7-8 to TRBJ2-3; 10 bases are shared with TRBD1. The V gene end was trimmed by 4 bases and the J gene end by 6 bases; junction bases not matched to a gene: 19. This CDR3 is 19 amino acids long. Germline V gene sequence: CDR1 SGHVS, CDR2 FQNEAQ. The CDR3 region is CASSSSQPGQGLPFDTQYF. The CDR3 DNA sequence: TGTGCCAGCAGCTCGAGTCAACCGGGACAGGGGCTCCCGTTTGATACGCAGTATTTT.

The genes are TRBV12-3 or TRBV12-4 and TRBJ1-1, with a weak D call TRBD1 (6 bases). V was clipped by 5 bases and J by 4 bases, with 14 bases between them. The CDR3 spans 14 residues. The CDR3 protein is CASSTRQAGTEAFF. CDR3 nucleotide sequence: TGTGCCAGCAGTACTAGACAGGCCGGCACTGAAGCTTTCTTT.

The chain links TRBV7-9 to TRBJ2-2; 8 bases fit TRBD1. With 7 bases clipped from V and 6 bases from J, the junction kept 10 bases outside the gene matches. CDR3 length: 15 residues. Per germline, CDR1 SEHNR and CDR2 FQNEAQ (reference sequence). As DNA, the CDR3 is TGTGCCAGCACCCCCGGGACAGGCTTCGCCGGGGAGCTGTTTTTT. Translating it yields CASTPGTGFAGELFF. Filled out from reference TRBV7-9 and TRBJ2-2, the complete variable domain reads DTGVSQNPRHKITKRGQNVTFRCDPISEHNRLYWYRQTLGQGPEFLTYFQNEAQLEKSRLLSDRFSAERPKGSFSTLEIQRTEQGDSAMYLCASTPGTGFAGELFFGEGSRLTVL.

As to this clonotype: A much larger clonotype is one base distant, so this may be a read error. The gene calls are TRBV20-1 and TRBJ1-5, with 7 bases fitting TRBD1. The CDR3 loop spans 16 amino acids. CDR1 DFQATT and CDR2 SNEGSKA come from the germline V gene (reference sequence). CDR3 bases: TGCAGTGCTAGAGATCCCAGGGGGGGAAGCAGTCAGCCCCAGCATTTT. Amino acid sequence: CSARDPRGGSSQPQHF.

This clonotype was seen a handful of times. V is TRBV6-1 and J is TRBJ2-7; no clear D. This CDR3 is built from 15 residues. Germline loops: CDR1 MNHNS, CDR2 SASEGT. V lost 10 bases and J lost 2, with 21 bases in between. The CDR3 reads CATSLFSADTYEQYF. CDR3 nucleotide sequence: TGTGCCACCTCGCTCTTCTCGGCGGATACCTACGAGCAGTACTTC.

This clonotype was seen at least ten times. This sequence joins TRBV10-3 and TRBJ1-1, with 11 bases fitting TRBD1. The germline V gene encodes CDR1 ENHRY and CDR2 SYGVKD. The CDR3 sequence is 15 residues long. The J segment lost 4 bases and the V segment lost 2 bases, leaving 3 bases of the junction unmatched. Here the CDR3 reads CAISEPGQGGTEAFF. CDR3 in DNA: TGTGCCATCAGTGAGCCGGGACAGGGGGGCACTGAAGCTTTCTTT.

The chain employs TRBV20-1 and TRBJ2-7; D might be TRBD1 (6 bases). The CDR3 length is 14 residues. Germline assignment: CDR1 DFQATT and CDR2 SNEGSKA (reference sequence). The V and J ends lost 3 bases and 7 bases respectively, with 19 bases between them. CDR3 nucleotide sequence: TGCAGTGCTAGTGAGACAGGAAGAACTAGAGAGCAGTACTTC. Its protein product is CSASETGRTREQYF.

The rearrangement joins TRBV5-1 to TRBJ1-1; D gene uncertain. Germline loops: CDR1 SGHRS, CDR2 YFSETQ. Trimming cost V 6 bases and J 1 base, with 10 bases left between them. The CDR3 extends over 13 amino acids. The DNA for the CDR3 is TGCGCCAGCACCCGAAGCCAGAACACTGAAGCTTTCTTT. It codes for CASTRSQNTEAFF.

CDR3: CASSEGWDSLYEQYF. Written as DNA, the CDR3 is TGTGCCAGCAGTGAAGGCTGGGACAGCCTCTACGAGCAGTACTTC. The V and J genes are TRBV2 and TRBJ2-7; 7 bases agree with TRBD1. The CDR3 consists of 15 residues. In germline, CDR1 is SNHLY, CDR2 FYNNEI. With 1 base clipped from V and 3 bases from J, the junction kept 6 bases outside the gene matches.

CDR3 coding DNA: TGCAGCGTCATGGGACAGGGCTCCTACAATGAGCAGTTCTTC. It specifies CSVMGQGSYNEQFF. This chain links TRBV29-1 with TRBJ2-1; 9 bases are shared with TRBD1. The CDR3 runs 14 residues. Trimming removed 6 bases from V and 0 bases from J; junction bases left unmatched: 3. Germline CDR1 and CDR2: SQVTM and ANQGSEA.

This chain connects TRBV5-1 to TRBJ1-6; 9 bases map to TRBD1. CDR1 is SGHRS and CDR2 is YFSETQ in the germline V gene. V gave up 3 bases and J gave up 6 bases; unmatched junction bases: 7. CDR3 length: 16 amino acids. Written as DNA, the CDR3 is TGCGCCAGCAGCTATACAGGGGGCGCAATTAATTCACCCCTCCACTTT. This codes for CASSYTGGAINSPLHF.

Only a few counts were recorded for this clonotype. The chain recombines TRBV7-6 with TRBJ1-4; D uncertain. Trimming removed 7 bases from V and 7 bases from J, with 19 bases in between. From germline, CDR1 is SGHVS and CDR2 FNYEAQ. CDR3 length: 15 amino acids. CDR3 protein: CASTPLSGSSEKLFF. CDR3 nucleotide sequence: TGTGCCAGCACCCCTTTGAGCGGTTCCAGTGAAAAACTGTTTTTT.

This clonotype is a singleton in its sample. V gene TRBV7-2 combines with J gene TRBJ2-7; 13 positions agree with TRBD2. From germline, CDR1 is SGHTA and CDR2 FQGNSA. The CDR3 is 15 amino acids. With V trimmed by 2 bases and J by 4 bases, 2 bases remained unmatched. In DNA form, the CDR3 reads TGTGCCAGCAGCTTACCACTAGCGGGGGGGTACGAGCAGTACTTC. It codes for CASSLPLAGGYEQYF.

The gene calls are TRBV4-2 and TRBJ1-2; 7 positions agree with TRBD1. From germline, CDR1 is LGHNA and CDR2 YNFKEQ. With V trimmed by 0 bases and J by 2 bases, 6 bases remained unmatched. CDR3 size: 16 residues. The CDR3: CASSQEGGGRNYGYTF. The CDR3 DNA sequence: TGTGCCAGCAGCCAAGAAGGAGGGGGCAGAAACTATGGCTACACCTTC.

This clonotype has only a few counts. The V gene is TRBV20-1, the J gene TRBJ2-5, with D possibly matching TRBD2 (5 bases). Trimming took off 6 bases at V and 4 bases at J, with 12 bases between the two ends. This CDR3 has 12 residues. CDR1 is DFQATT and CDR2 is SNEGSKA in the germline V gene (reference sequence). The CDR3: CSARPLAETQYF. In DNA, the CDR3 is TGCAGTGCAAGGCCCCTAGCAGAGACCCAGTACTTC.

The sample holds a few counts of this clonotype. The V gene is TRBV7-2, the J gene TRBJ2-1, with 11 positions matching TRBD2. The CDR3 has 16 residues. Trimming cost V 7 bases and J 2 bases; bases outside gene matches: 7. From germline, CDR1 is SGHTA and CDR2 FQGNSA. CDR3 loop: CASTSLAGGTYNEQFF. DNA of the CDR3: TGTGCCAGCACTTCTTTAGCGGGGGGGACCTACAATGAGCAGTTCTTC. Combining the CDR3 with reference TRBV7-2 and TRBJ2-1 gives the whole variable domain GAGVSQSPSNKVTEKGKDVELRCDPISGHTALYWYRQSLGQGLEFLIYFQGNSAPDKSGLPSDRFSAERTGGSVSTLTIQRTQQEDSAVYLCASTSLAGGTYNEQFFGPGTRLTVL.

This clonotype has a count of ten or more. The chain is built from TRBV6-5 and TRBJ2-7, with D unresolved. V lost 0 bases and J 12 bases, leaving 24 bases between the germline ends. CDR3 length: 16 residues. The germline V gene encodes CDR1 MNHEY and CDR2 SVGAGI. The CDR3, as DNA: TGTGCCAGCAGTTACTCTGGGAACCTCCTGACCGGAGTTGTGTACTTC. Translation gives CASSYSGNLLTGVVYF.

This chain uses TRBV29-1 with TRBJ1-4, with 8 bases fitting TRBD1. Germline-derived CDR1 and CDR2 are SQVTM and ANQGSEA. This CDR3 is built from 13 residues. The ends lost 6 bases at V and 7 bases at J; junction bases unmatched: 7. In DNA, the CDR3 is TGCAGCGTGGCAGGACAGGGTAGTGAAAAACTGTTTTTT. Its translation is CSVAGQGSEKLFF.

A few counts support this clonotype. V gene TRBV6-5 combines with J gene TRBJ2-3; 10 bases map to TRBD2. Trimming cost V 2 bases and J 4 bases; bases outside gene matches: 9. This CDR3 region has 17 residues. CDR1 and CDR2 from the germline V gene are MNHEY and SVGAGI. This CDR3 is CASSYKRLAGAPDTQYF. The CDR3 DNA reads as TGTGCCAGCAGTTACAAAAGGCTAGCGGGGGCGCCAGATACGCAGTATTTT.

This clonotype has more than one count but fewer than ten. The chain employs TRBV11-2 and TRBJ2-3; 9 positions agree with TRBD2. The CDR3 consists of 15 residues. V lost 0 bases and J lost 6; bases outside the gene matches: 4. Germline CDR1 is SGHAT and CDR2 is FQNNGV. The chain's CDR3 is CASSLDGTSSDTQYF. CDR3 bases: TGTGCCAGCAGCTTAGATGGGACTAGCAGCGATACGCAGTATTTT. Together with reference TRBV11-2 and TRBJ2-3, the CDR3 gives the full variable domain: EAGVAQSPRYKIIEKRQSVAFWCNPISGHATLYWYQQILGQGPKLLIQFQNNGVVDDSQLPKDRFSAERLKGVDSTLKIQPAKLEDSAVYLCASSLDGTSSDTQYFGPGTRLTVL.